The T cell receptor (beta chain) described here comes from a study of shared clonotypes between healthy human individuals. The CDR3 covers 15 residues. CDR1 is LNHDA and CDR2 is SQIVND in the germline V gene (reference sequence). After removal of 3 bases from V and 5 bases from J, the junction contained 9 bases not matched to a gene. Using immunoSEQ multiplex PCR, the repertoire was profiled, and TCRdb retains in-frame clones only, with some absent. The data contain about 1.5 million clones, 95% to 99% of them singletons. This clonotype was obtained from a man aged 25-45 years in good health. The V call is TRBV19, the J call TRBJ2-7; 8 bases match TRBD2. The sequenced sample was naive CD4+ T cells sorted from blood. The subset here: CD45RA+ positively selected. The CDR3 DNA follows: TGTGCCAGTAGTATCGAGCTAGCGGGTTTCCACGAGCAGTACTTC. This gives the protein CASSIELAGFHEQYF.